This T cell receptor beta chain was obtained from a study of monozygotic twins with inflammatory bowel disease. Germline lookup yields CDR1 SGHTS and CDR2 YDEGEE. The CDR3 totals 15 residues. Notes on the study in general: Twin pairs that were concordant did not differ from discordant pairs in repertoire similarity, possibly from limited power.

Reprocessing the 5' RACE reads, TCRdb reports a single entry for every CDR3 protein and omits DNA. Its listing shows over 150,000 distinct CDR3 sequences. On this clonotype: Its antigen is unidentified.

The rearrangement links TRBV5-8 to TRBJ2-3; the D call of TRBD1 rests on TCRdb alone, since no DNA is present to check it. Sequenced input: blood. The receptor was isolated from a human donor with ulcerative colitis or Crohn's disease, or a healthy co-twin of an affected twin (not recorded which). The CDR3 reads CASRDRDRGGNTQYF.